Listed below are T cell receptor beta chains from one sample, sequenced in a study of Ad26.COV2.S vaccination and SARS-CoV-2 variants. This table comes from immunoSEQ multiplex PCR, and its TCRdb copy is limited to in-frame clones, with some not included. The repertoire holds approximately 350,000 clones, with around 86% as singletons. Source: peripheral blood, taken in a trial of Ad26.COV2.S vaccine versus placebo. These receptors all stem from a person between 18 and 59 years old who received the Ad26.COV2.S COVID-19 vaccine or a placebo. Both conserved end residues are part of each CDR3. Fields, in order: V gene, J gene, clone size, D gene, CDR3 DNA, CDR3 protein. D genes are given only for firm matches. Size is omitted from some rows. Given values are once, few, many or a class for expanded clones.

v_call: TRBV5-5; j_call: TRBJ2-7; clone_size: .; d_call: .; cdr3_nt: TGTGCCAGCAGCTTACTAGCCAGCGCCTACGAGCAGTACTTC; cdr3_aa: CASSLLASAYEQYF
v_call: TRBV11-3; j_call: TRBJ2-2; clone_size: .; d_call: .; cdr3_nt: TGTGCCAGCAGCTTAGGGGGGAACACCGGGGAGCTGTTTTTT; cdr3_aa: CASSLGGNTGELFF
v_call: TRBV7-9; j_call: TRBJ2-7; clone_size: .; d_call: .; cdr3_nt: TGTGCCAGCAGCTCAGACGTAGCCTACGAGCAGTACTTC; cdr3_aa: CASSSDVAYEQYF
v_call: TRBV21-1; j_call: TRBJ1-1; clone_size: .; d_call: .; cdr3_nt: TGTGCCAGCAGCTTAGGGACAGAACGTAACACTGAAGCTTTCTTT; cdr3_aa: CASSLGTERNTEAFF
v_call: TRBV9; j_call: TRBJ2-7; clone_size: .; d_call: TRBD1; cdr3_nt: TGTGCCAGCAGCTTCGGTGGACAGGGCGAGCAGTACTTC; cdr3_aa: CASSFGGQGEQYF
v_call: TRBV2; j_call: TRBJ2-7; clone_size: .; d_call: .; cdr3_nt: TGTGCCAGCAGTTCATGGGCCCGATCCTACGAGCAGTACTTC; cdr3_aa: CASSSWARSYEQYF
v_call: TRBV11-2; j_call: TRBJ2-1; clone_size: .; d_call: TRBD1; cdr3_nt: TGTGCCAGCAGCTTCGGGCACAGACAGGGGGACCTTGAGCAGTTCTTC; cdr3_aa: CASSFGHRQGDLEQFF
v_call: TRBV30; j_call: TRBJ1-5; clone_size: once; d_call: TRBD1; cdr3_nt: TGTGCCTGGAGTAACCGGGACAGGGGTCGCCAGCCCCAGCATTTT; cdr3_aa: CAWSNRDRGRQPQHF
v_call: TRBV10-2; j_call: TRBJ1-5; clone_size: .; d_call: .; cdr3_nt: TGCGCCAGCAGTTCCCGAGGAGGGTCCAATCAGCCCCAGCATTTT; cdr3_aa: CASSSRGGSNQPQHF
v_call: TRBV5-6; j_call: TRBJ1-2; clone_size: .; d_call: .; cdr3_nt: TGTGCCAGCAGCGTGCAGGGTAGCTATGGCTACACCTTC; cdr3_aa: CASSVQGSYGYTF
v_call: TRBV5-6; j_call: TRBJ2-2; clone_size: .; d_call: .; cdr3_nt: TGTGCCAGCAGCTTGGGAGGGGTCGGGGAGCTGTTTTTT; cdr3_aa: CASSLGGVGELFF
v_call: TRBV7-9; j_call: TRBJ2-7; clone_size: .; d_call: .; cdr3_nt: TGTGCCAGCAGTGGAGGCGGGGACTCCTACGAGCAGTACTTC; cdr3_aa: CASSGGGDSYEQYF
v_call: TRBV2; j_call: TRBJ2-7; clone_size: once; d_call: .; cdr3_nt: TGTGCCAGCAGTGAGGGCTCCCACGAGCAGTACTTC; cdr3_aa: CASSEGSHEQYF
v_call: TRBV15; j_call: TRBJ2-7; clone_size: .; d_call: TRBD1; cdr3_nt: TGTGCCACCAGCGGAGACAGGGGACACTACGAGCAGTACTTC; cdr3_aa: CATSGDRGHYEQYF
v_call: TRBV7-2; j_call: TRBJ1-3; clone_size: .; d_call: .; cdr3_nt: TGTGCCAGCAGCTTAGGTGACAGCTCTGGAAACACCATATATTTT; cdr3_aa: CASSLGDSSGNTIYF
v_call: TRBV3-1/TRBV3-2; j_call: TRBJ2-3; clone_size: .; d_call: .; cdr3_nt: TGTGCCAGCCGGGGGTCCGTATCGGGGGGCCTCACAGATACGCAGTATTTT; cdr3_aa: CASRGSVSGGLTDTQYF
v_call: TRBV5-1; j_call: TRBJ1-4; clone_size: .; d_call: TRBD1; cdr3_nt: TGCGCCAGCAACGTTGCCGGGACAGGTGGGGAAAAACTGTTTTTT; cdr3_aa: CASNVAGTGGEKLFF
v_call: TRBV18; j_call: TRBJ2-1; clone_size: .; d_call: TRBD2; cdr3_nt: TGTGCCAGCTCACGCCGGGAGGGTATATCCTACAATGAGCAGTTCTTC; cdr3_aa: CASSRREGISYNEQFF
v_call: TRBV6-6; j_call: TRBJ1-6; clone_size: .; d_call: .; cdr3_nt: TGTGCCAGCAGTTACGAGGGGGGGAGGCCCCTCCACTTT; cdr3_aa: CASSYEGGRPLHF
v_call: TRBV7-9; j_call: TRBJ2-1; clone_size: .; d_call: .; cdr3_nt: TGTGCCAGCAGCCCGTCCGGGGGCTCCTACAATGAGCAGTTCTTC; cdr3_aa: CASSPSGGSYNEQFF
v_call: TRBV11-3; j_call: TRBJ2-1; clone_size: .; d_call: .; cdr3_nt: TGTGCCAGCAGCTTAGGCATGTGGGGGTTGAGCTCCTACAATGAGCAGTTCTTC; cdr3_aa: CASSLGMWGLSSYNEQFF
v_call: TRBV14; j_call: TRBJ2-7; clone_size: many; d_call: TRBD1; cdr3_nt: TGTGCCAGCGGTCAGGGGGCTTACGAGCAGTACTTC; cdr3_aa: CASGQGAYEQYF
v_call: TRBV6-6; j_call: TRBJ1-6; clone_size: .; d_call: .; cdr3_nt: TGTGCCAGCAGTCGTACAGACCTACAGGGATCCTATAATTCACCCCTCCACTTT; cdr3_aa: CASSRTDLQGSYNSPLHF
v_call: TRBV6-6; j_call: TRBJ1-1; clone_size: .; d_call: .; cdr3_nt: TGTGCCAGCAGTTATGGGGAAGCTTTCTTT; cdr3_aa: CASSYGEAFF
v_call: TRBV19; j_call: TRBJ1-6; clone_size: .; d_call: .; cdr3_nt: TGTGCCAGTAGTACCGAGATGGAGATAAGGTTAAATTCACCCCTCCACTTT; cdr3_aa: CASSTEMEIRLNSPLHF
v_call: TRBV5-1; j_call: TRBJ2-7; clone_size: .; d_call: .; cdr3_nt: TGCGCCAGCGGGTATGACGACGAGCAGTACTTC; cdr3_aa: CASGYDDEQYF
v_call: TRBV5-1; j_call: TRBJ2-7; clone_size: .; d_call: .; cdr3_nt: TGCGCCAGCAGCTTGGTCAAGGACTACGAGCAGTACTTC; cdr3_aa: CASSLVKDYEQYF
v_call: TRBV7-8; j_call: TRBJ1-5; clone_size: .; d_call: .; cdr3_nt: TGTGCCAGCAGCTTATGGAATCAGCCCCAGCATTTT; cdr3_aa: CASSLWNQPQHF
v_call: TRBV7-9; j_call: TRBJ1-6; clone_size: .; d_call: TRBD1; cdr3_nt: TGTGCCAGCAGCCCAATTCAGGGGGTCACAGGGGGTTCACCCCTCCACTTT; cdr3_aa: CASSPIQGVTGGSPLHF
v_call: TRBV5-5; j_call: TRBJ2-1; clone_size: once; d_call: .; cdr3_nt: TGTGCCAGCAGCTTCCGGGAGAGAACCTACAATGAGCAGTTCTTC; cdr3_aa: CASSFRERTYNEQFF
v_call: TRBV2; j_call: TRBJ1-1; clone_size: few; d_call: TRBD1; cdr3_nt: TGTGCCAGCAGGCCGACAGGGAGGACTGAAGCTTTCTTT; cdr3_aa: CASRPTGRTEAFF
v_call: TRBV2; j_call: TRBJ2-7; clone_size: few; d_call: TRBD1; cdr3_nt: TGTGCCAGCAATGGGGACAGGGGAACCTACGAGCAGTACTTC; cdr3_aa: CASNGDRGTYEQYF
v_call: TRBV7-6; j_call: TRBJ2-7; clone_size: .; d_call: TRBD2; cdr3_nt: TGTGCCAGCAGCCCCGGACTAGCGGGGGGCCCATCCTACGAGCAGTACTTC; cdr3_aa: CASSPGLAGGPSYEQYF
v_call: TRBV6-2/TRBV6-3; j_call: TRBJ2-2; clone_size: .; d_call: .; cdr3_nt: TGTGCCAGCAGTTACCCTCAGGTCAACACCGGGGAGCTGTTTTTT; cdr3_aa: CASSYPQVNTGELFF
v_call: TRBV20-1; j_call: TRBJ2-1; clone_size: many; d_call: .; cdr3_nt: TGCAGTGCTAGTAGGAGGGGGGGCCATTTTGAGCAGTTCTTC; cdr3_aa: CSASRRGGHFEQFF
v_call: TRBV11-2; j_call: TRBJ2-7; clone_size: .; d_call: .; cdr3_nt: TGTGCCAGCAGCTTCCCATCTCTCTCCTACGAGCAGTACTTC; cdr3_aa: CASSFPSLSYEQYF
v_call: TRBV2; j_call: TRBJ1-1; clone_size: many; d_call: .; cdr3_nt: TGTGCCAGCAGTGAGGTCCGAGGGAACACTGAAGCTTTCTTT; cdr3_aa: CASSEVRGNTEAFF
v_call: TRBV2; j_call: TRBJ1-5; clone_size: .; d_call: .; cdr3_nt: TGTGCCAGCAGTAAGCAGCAAACTAATCAGCCCCAGCATTTT; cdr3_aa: CASSKQQTNQPQHF
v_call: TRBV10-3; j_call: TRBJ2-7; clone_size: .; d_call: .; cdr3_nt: TGTGCCATCAGTGAGTCGGGCCGTAGGTACTTC; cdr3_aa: CAISESGRRYF
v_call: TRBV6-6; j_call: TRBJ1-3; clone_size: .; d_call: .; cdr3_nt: TGTGCCAGCAGCCCAACAGGGATCGGCTCTGGAAACACCATATATTTT; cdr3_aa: CASSPTGIGSGNTIYF
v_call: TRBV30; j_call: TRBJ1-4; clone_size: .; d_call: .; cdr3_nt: TGTGCCTGGAGTGTTAGTCGCGGGACGGCTGGTGTTAGGGAAAAACTGTTTTTT; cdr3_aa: CAWSVSRGTAGVREKLFF
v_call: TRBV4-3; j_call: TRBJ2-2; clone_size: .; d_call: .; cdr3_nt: TGCGCCAGCAGCCAAGACTCCGGGGCCGGGGAGCTGTTTTTT; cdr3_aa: CASSQDSGAGELFF
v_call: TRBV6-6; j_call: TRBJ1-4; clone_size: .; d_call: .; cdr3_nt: TGTGCCAGCAGTTACACCCCTGAAAAACTGTTTTTT; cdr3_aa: CASSYTPEKLFF
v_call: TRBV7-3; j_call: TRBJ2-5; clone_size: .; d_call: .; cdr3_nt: TGTGCCAGCAGCTTAGGGTCTGTAGGGGAGACCCAGTACTTC; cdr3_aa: CASSLGSVGETQYF
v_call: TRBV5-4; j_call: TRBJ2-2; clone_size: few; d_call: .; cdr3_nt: TGTGCCAGCAGCTTGGGGCACGACACCGGGGAGCTGTTTTTT; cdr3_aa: CASSLGHDTGELFF
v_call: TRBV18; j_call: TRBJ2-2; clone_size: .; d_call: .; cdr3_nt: TGTGCCAGCTCACCGACACAGGGTCACACCGGGGAGCTGTTTTTT; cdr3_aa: CASSPTQGHTGELFF